The 27 T cell receptor beta chains below all came from one sample that was sequenced in a study of T cells in Graves' hyperthyroidism and ophthalmopathy. Regions amplified from RNA transcripts were the TCR beta CDR3 regions. First-round RT-PCR targeting the TCR CDR3 was performed with the HTBI primer set. TCRdb reprocessed the multiplex PCR reads with MiXCR, giving one entry per CDR3 protein. Among a few hundred thousand distinct CDR3 sequences listed, roughly a sixth were seen once. Sequences were obtained from blood. These receptors came from a woman younger than 35 with Graves' ophthalmopathy.

This sequence joins TRBV18 and TRBJ1-3, with 8 bases identical to TRBD1. Trimming at V came to 2 bases and at J to 0 bases, leaving 9 bases not matched to a gene. The CDR3 sequence is 18 residues long. Germline V gene sequence: CDR1 KGHSH, CDR2 LQKENI. The DNA for the CDR3 is TGTGCCAGCTCACCAAGACCGGGACAGGAAAGCTCTGGAAACACCATATATTTT. Protein: CASSPRPGQESSGNTIYF. The full variable domain, rest sourced from reference TRBV18 and TRBJ1-3, is NAGVMQNPRHLVRRRGQEARLRCSPMKGHSHVYWYRQLPEEGLKFMVYLQKENIIDESGMPKERFSAEFPKEGPSILRIQQVVRGDSAAYFCASSPRPGQESSGNTIYFGEGSWLTVV.

The sample holds many counts of this clonotype. The chain recombines TRBV15 with TRBJ2-1, with D perhaps TRBD2 (5 bases). The CDR3 runs to 16 residues. V was clipped by 5 bases and J by 0 bases, with 14 bases between them. Per the germline V gene, CDR1 is LNHNV and CDR2 is YYDKDF (reference sequence). CDR3 nucleotide sequence: TGTGCCACCAGCGGAAGCGGTCCCCTCTCCTACAATGAGCAGTTCTTC. Amino acid sequence: CATSGSGPLSYNEQFF. Filled out from reference TRBV15 and TRBJ2-1, the complete variable domain reads DAMVIQNPRYQVTQFGKPVTLSCSQTLNHNVMYWYQQKSSQAPKLLFHYYDKDFNNEADTPDNFQSRRPNTSFCFLDIRSPGLGDTAMYLCATSGSGPLSYNEQFFGPGTRLTVL.

The table lists this clonotype with many counts. This chain connects TRBV28 to TRBJ1-2; TRBD1 matches 7 bases. V dropped 2 bases and J dropped 5; count of bases not matched to a gene: 8. The CDR3 covers 15 residues. Germline V gives CDR1 MDHEN, CDR2 SYDVKM. The CDR3 region is CASSLPTGLIYGYTF. In nucleotides, the CDR3 is TGTGCCAGCAGTTTACCGACAGGGCTAATATATGGCTACACCTTC.

This clonotype turned up a few times. This may arise from a read error, as a much more abundant clone is one base away. The genes are TRBV6-1 and TRBJ1-1; D is undetermined. V lost 2 bases to trimming and J lost 1 base, with 5 bases between them. The CDR3 is made up of 13 amino acids. In germline, CDR1 is MNHNS, CDR2 SASEGT. The chain's CDR3 is CASSEWANTEAFF. DNA of the CDR3: TGTGCCAGCAGTGAATGGGCGAACACTGAAGCTTTCTTT.

The CDR3 loop is CASSLTYPGHEQFF. The CDR3 DNA follows: TGTGCCAGCAGCTTAACTTACCCGGGACATGAGCAGTTCTTC. This chain connects TRBV7-3 to TRBJ2-1; either TRBD1 or TRBD2 may fit D (5 bases each). CDR3 length: 14 residues. CDR1 is SGHTA, CDR2 FQGTGA, per germline. Trimming cost V 0 bases and J 8 bases, with 11 bases left between them.

The chain is built from TRBV6-4 and TRBJ2-1; TRBD2 aligns across 7 bases. CDR1 is MRHNA and CDR2 is SNTAGT in the germline V gene. CDR3 size: 15 residues. The trim removed 2 bases at V and 8 bases at J, leaving 9 bases unmatched. The CDR3, as DNA: TGTGCCAGCAGTGACGTGGGGGAGGGCCCGGATGAGCAGTTCTTC. Amino acids: CASSDVGEGPDEQFF.

This clonotype was recorded many times. The V call is TRBV11-2, the J call TRBJ2-1; D not resolved. V was trimmed by 1 base and J by 1 base, leaving 11 bases between them. The germline V gene has CDR1 SGHAT and CDR2 FQNNGV. There are 16 residues in the CDR3. The CDR3 reads CASSLGPGESYNEQFF. For the CDR3, the DNA is TGTGCCAGCAGCTTAGGTCCCGGAGAATCCTACAATGAGCAGTTCTTC.

This clonotype appeared many times. J is TRBJ2-7 and V is TRBV12-3 or TRBV12-4; perhaps TRBD2 as D (6 bases). The CDR3 spans 14 residues. Trimming pared 0 bases from V and 7 bases from J, leaving 13 bases between. DNA for the CDR3: TGTGCCAGCAGTTTAGCGCTTCTGGCGGGGGAGCAGTACTTC. Translating gives CASSLALLAGEQYF.

This clonotype was seen repeatedly, ten times or more. V gene TRBV5-1 combines with J gene TRBJ2-7; D may be TRBD1 (6 bases). V lost 4 bases and J lost 6, with 11 bases in between. The germline V gene encodes CDR1 SGHRS and CDR2 YFSETQ. The CDR3 covers 12 residues. The CDR3 DNA reads as TGCGCCAGCAGCGTCACAGGGCTCGAGCAGTACTTC. Protein product: CASSVTGLEQYF.

The chain uses TRBV4-1 and TRBJ1-2; D remains unclear. From germline, CDR1 is MGHRA and CDR2 YSYEKL. Trimming cost V 1 base and J 4 bases, with 10 bases left between them. The CDR3 loop spans 14 amino acids. CDR3 nucleotide sequence: TGCGCCAGCAGCCAAGGGGAAAACGTCTATGGCTACACCTTC. Protein sequence: CASSQGENVYGYTF.

In its sample, this clonotype was seen a few times. The genes are TRBV7-9 and TRBJ2-1; unclear D gene. The CDR3 consists of 12 residues. Trimming removed 7 bases from V and 3 bases from J, with 7 bases in between. The germline V gene encodes CDR1 SEHNR and CDR2 FQNEAQ (reference sequence). The chain's CDR3 is CASTAFYNEQFF. The CDR3 DNA follows: TGTGCCAGCACGGCGTTCTACAATGAGCAGTTCTTC.

This clonotype was recorded at least ten times. The J gene is TRBJ1-3, the V gene TRBV11-2, with D tentatively TRBD1 (6 bases). Germline V gene lookup returns CDR1 SGHAT and CDR2 FQNNGV. Trimming removed 8 bases at V and 6 bases at J, with 17 bases between. This CDR3 contains 14 residues. The CDR3 bases are TGTGCCAGCGCAGAACAGGGATTCACAAACACCATATATTTT. This sequence encodes CASAEQGFTNTIYF. The full variable domain, with the rest looked up from reference TRBV11-2 and TRBJ1-3, is EAGVAQSPRYKIIEKRQSVAFWCNPISGHATLYWYQQILGQGPKLLIQFQNNGVVDDSQLPKDRFSAERLKGVDSTLKIQPAKLEDSAVYLCASAEQGFTNTIYFGEGSWLTVV.

This sequence joins TRBV6-1 and TRBJ1-1, with 12 bases that match TRBD1. The CDR3 runs 17 residues. V trimming: 6 bases; J trimming: 5 bases; junction bases outside the gene matches: 13. Germline CDR1 reads MNHNS; CDR2 reads SASEGT. The CDR3 loop reads CASSARARDRGRTEAFF. CDR3 nucleotide sequence: TGTGCCAGCAGCGCCAGGGCGCGGGACAGGGGGCGGACTGAAGCTTTCTTT.

The chain links TRBV5-5 to TRBJ2-1, with TRBD2 identical over 10 bases. Germline assignment: CDR1 SGHKS and CDR2 YYEKEE (reference sequence). The CDR3 contains 18 residues. V was clipped by 0 bases and J by 3 bases; unmatched bases: 9. CDR3 nucleotides: TGTGCCAGCAGCTTGGGGGTAGCGGGAGGACAGATCTACAATGAGCAGTTCTTC. This translates into CASSLGVAGGQIYNEQFF.

This clonotype was detected many times. Germline is not matched at one junction end, which may reflect a read error. The gene calls are TRBV7-2 and TRBJ1-2; D gene uncertain. The CDR3 has 14 amino acids. The germline gives CDR1 SGHTA, CDR2 FQGNSA. CDR3 protein: CASSLGRDGNGYTF. CDR3 DNA: TGTGCCAGCAGTTTAGGTCGGGATGGAAATGGCTACACCTTC.

This clonotype has ten or more counts. This chain connects TRBV6-6 to TRBJ1-6; TRBD1 might be the D (5 bases). Germline assignment: CDR1 MNHNY and CDR2 SVGAGI (reference sequence). Trimming cost V 2 bases and J 7 bases, with 12 bases left between them. The CDR3 totals 15 residues. The CDR3 region has the DNA TGTGCCAGCAGTTACGCCTGGGACCCCAATTCACCCCTCCACTTT. Its protein product is CASSYAWDPNSPLHF.

The V and J genes are TRBV6-1 and TRBJ2-5; 11 nucleotides align to TRBD2. Trimming took 2 bases from V and 5 from J; bases not matched to a gene: 7. The CDR3 loop spans 16 amino acids. CDR1 and CDR2 from the germline V gene are MNHNS and SASEGT. The CDR3: CASSELAGGPGETQYF. CDR3 bases: TGTGCCAGCAGTGAACTAGCGGGGGGCCCAGGGGAGACCCAGTACTTC.

This clonotype has at least ten counts. The V and J genes are TRBV7-2 and TRBJ2-3; maybe TRBD2 (6 bases). V was trimmed by 5 bases and J by 1 base, leaving 10 bases between them. CDR1 is SGHTA, CDR2 FQGNSA, per germline. The CDR3 consists of 14 residues. In DNA form, the CDR3 reads TGTGCCAGCAGCCGCGGGGCTGGCACAGATACGCAGTATTTT. This translates into CASSRGAGTDTQYF.

V and J are TRBV13 and TRBJ1-2; TRBD1 is a possible D gene (6 bases). Per germline, CDR1 PRHDT and CDR2 FYEKMQ (reference sequence). V shed 5 bases and J shed 5 bases, with 18 bases lying between them. The CDR3 length is 15 residues. CDR3 region: CASSSRDTVLYGYTF. The CDR3 DNA is TGTGCCAGCAGCAGCCGGGACACAGTCCTATATGGCTACACCTTC.

The rearrangement links TRBV20-1 to TRBJ1-1, with D tentatively TRBD1 (6 bases). The CDR3 covers 10 residues. V lost 3 bases to trimming and J lost 10 bases, with 9 bases between them. Germline CDR1 reads DFQATT; CDR2 reads SNEGSKA (reference sequence). The CDR3 sequence: CSARGGGAFF. The CDR3 DNA follows: TGCAGTGCTAGGGGGGGCGGAGCTTTCTTT.

For this clonotype: One end of the junction varies from germline; a read error may be responsible. V usage is TRBV6-1 and J usage is TRBJ2-3; D is unclear. Germline-derived CDR1 and CDR2 are MNHNS and SASEGT. The CDR3 has 13 residues. The CDR3 region is CASSNVDLDTRYF. In DNA form, the CDR3 reads TGTGCCAGCTCCAACGTAGATCTCGATACGCGGTATTTT.

The chain carries TRBV19 and TRBJ2-1; a possible D gene is TRBD1 (6 bases). Between the trimmed V and J ends, which lost 5 bases and 9 bases, there was a span of 14 bases. The CDR3 contains 13 residues. Germline CDR1 is LNHDA and CDR2 is SQIVND (reference sequence). The CDR3 protein is CASSANRVGEQFF. Here the CDR3 DNA reads TGTGCCAGTAGTGCAAACAGGGTAGGTGAGCAGTTCTTC.

This clonotype was seen a handful of times. The chain carries TRBV5-5 and TRBJ2-1; D is tentatively TRBD1 or TRBD2 (5 bases each). The germline V gene has CDR1 SGHKS and CDR2 YYEKEE (reference sequence). Trimming shortened V by 4 bases and J by 6 bases, and 17 bases separated the two germline ends. The CDR3 loop spans 15 amino acids. Here the CDR3 reads CASSLLPAGSNEQFF. CDR3 nucleotide sequence: TGTGCCAGCAGCCTGCTCCCGGCAGGGAGCAATGAGCAGTTCTTC.

This clonotype has a count of ten or more. The chain carries TRBV28 and TRBJ1-2; D unresolved. The V gene's germline CDR1 is MDHEN and CDR2 SYDVKM. This CDR3 region has 13 residues. V dropped 6 bases and J dropped 3 bases, with 11 bases sitting between them. CDR3 in amino acids: CASSHNYDYGYTF. The DNA for the CDR3 is TGTGCCAGCAGCCACAACTACGACTATGGCTACACCTTC.

This clonotype was counted between two and nine times. The J gene is TRBJ2-7, the V gene TRBV6-1, with unresolved D. The CDR3 covers 12 residues. The V end lost 5 bases, the J end lost 2 bases, and 7 bases lay between the germline ends. The V gene's germline CDR1 is MNHNS and CDR2 SASEGT. The CDR3 sequence: CASSFYTYEQYF. CDR3 coding DNA: TGTGCCAGCAGTTTCTATACCTACGAGCAGTACTTC.

This clonotype was picked up a small number of times. This chain joins TRBV28 and TRBJ1-4; D is perhaps TRBD1 (6 bases). The germline V gene has CDR1 MDHEN and CDR2 SYDVKM. V lost 3 bases and J 3 bases, leaving 17 bases between the germline ends. The CDR3 covers 17 residues. The CDR3 spells CASSFEGRGSANEKLFF. In DNA form, the CDR3 reads TGTGCCAGCAGTTTTGAGGGCAGGGGTTCGGCTAATGAAAAACTGTTTTTT. Variable domain in full (rest from reference TRBV28 and TRBJ1-4): DVKVTQSSRYLVKRTGEKVFLECVQDMDHENMFWYRQDPGLGLRLIYFSYDVKMKEKGDIPEGYSVSREKKERFSLILESASTNQTSMYLCASSFEGRGSANEKLFFGSGTQLSVL.

The chain is built from TRBV5-4 and TRBJ2-4; D ambiguous. The CDR3 consists of 15 residues. The germline V and J ends were trimmed by 2 bases and 1 base, with 10 bases remaining between them. Germline CDR1 and CDR2: SGHNT and YYREEE (reference sequence). In DNA form, the CDR3 reads TGTGCCAGCAGCTTCGATCGGGCGGCCAAAAACATTCAGTACTTC. The encoded protein is CASSFDRAAKNIQYF.